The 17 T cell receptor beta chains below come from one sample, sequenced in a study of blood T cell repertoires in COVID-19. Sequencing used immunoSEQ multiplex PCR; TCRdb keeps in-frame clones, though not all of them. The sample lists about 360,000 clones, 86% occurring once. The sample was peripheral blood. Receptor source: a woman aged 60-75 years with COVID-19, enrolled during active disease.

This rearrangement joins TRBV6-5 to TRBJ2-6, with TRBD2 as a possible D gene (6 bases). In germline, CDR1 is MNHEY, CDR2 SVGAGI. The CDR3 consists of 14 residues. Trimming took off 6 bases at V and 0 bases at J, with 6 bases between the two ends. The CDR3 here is CASSGSSGANVLTF. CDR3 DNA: TGTGCCAGCAGCGGGAGCTCTGGGGCCAACGTCCTGACTTTC.

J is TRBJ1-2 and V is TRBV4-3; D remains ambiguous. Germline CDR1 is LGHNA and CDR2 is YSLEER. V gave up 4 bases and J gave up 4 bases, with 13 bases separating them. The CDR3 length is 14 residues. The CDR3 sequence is CASSPDIEFYGYTF. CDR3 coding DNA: TGCGCCAGCAGCCCAGACATTGAGTTCTATGGCTACACCTTC.

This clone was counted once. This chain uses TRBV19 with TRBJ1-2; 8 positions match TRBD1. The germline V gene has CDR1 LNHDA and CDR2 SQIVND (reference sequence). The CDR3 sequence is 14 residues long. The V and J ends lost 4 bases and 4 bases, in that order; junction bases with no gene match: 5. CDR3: CASSSSGTGYGYTF. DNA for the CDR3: TGTGCCAGTAGTAGCTCCGGGACAGGCTATGGCTACACCTTC.

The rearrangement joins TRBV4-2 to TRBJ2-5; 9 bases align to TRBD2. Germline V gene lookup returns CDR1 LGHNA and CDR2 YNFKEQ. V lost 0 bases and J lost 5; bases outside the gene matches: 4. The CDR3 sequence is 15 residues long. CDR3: CASSQDLAGSETQYF. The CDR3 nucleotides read TGTGCCAGCAGCCAAGATCTAGCGGGGTCGGAGACCCAGTACTTC.

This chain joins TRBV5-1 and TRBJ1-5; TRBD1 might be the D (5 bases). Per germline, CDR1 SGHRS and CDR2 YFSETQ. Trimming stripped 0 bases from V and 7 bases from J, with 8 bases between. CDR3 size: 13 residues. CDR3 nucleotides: TGCGCCAGCAGCTTGGTGGGGGGGCAGCCCCAGCATTTT. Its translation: CASSLVGGQPQHF. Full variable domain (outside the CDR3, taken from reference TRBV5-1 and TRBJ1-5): KAGVTQTPRYLIKTRGQQVTLSCSPISGHRSVSWYQQTPGQGLQFLFEYFSETQRNKGNFPGRFSGRQFSNSRSEMNVSTLELGDSALYLCASSLVGGQPQHFGDGTRLSIL.

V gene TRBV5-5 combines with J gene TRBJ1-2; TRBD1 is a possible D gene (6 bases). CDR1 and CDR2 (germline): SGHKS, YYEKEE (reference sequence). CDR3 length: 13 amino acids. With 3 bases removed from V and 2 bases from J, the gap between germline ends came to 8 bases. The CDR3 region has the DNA TGTGCCAGCAGCTACCAGGGGAACTATGGCTACACCTTC. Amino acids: CASSYQGNYGYTF.

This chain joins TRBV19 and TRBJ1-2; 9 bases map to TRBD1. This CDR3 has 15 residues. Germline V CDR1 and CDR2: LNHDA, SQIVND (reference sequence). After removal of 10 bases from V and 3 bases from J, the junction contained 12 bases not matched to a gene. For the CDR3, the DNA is TGTGCCACCGAAAGTACAGGGGGCACCTACTATGGCTACACCTTC. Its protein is CATESTGGTYYGYTF.

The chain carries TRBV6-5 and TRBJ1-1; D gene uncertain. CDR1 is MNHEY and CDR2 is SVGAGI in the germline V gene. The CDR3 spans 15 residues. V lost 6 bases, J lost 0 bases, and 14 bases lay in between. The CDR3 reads CASRPFSAMNTEAFF. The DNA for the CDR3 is TGTGCCAGCAGACCTTTTAGCGCCATGAACACTGAAGCTTTCTTT.

CDR3 protein: CASSPGQGVGTGELFF. CDR3 DNA sequence: TGTGCCAGCTCACCGGGACAGGGCGTCGGCACCGGGGAGCTGTTTTTT. The rearrangement joins TRBV18 to TRBJ2-2; 9 bases map to TRBD1. CDR1 is KGHSH and CDR2 is LQKENI in the germline V gene. Trimming removed 3 bases from V and 4 bases from J; junction bases left unmatched: 6. CDR3 size: 16 residues.

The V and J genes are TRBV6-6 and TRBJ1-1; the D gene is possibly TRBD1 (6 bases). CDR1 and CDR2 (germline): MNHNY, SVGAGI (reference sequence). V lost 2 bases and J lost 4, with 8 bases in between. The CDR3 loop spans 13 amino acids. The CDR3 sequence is CASSYQGSTEAFF. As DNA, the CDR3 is TGTGCCAGCAGTTACCAGGGGAGCACTGAAGCTTTCTTT.

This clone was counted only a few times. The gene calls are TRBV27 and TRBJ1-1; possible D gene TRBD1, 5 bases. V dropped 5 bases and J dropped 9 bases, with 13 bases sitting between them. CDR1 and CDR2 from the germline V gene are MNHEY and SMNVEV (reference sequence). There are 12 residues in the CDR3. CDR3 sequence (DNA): TGTGCCAGCAGTAGACAACAGGAAAAAGCTTTCTTT. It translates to CASSRQQEKAFF.

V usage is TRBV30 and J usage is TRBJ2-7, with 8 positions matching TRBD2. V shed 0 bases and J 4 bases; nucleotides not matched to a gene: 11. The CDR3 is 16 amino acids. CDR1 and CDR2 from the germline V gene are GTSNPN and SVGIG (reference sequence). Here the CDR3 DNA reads TGTGCCTGGAGTGTACACTACCGGGGGGGCTCTTACGAGCAGTACTTC. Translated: CAWSVHYRGGSYEQYF. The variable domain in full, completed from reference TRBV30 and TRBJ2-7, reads SQTIHQWPATLVQPVGSPLSLECTVEGTSNPNLYWYRQAAGRGLQLLFYSVGIGQISSEVPQNLSASRPQDRQFILSSKKLLLSDSGFYLCAWSVHYRGGSYEQYFGPGTRLTVT.

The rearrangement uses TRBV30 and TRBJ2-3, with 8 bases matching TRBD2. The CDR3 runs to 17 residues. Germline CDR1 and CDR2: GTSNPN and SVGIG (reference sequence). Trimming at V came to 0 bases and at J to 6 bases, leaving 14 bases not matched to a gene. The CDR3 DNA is TGTGCCTGGAGTGTACCGTGGCGGGGGGACGATCGGGATACGCAGTATTTT. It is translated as CAWSVPWRGDDRDTQYF.

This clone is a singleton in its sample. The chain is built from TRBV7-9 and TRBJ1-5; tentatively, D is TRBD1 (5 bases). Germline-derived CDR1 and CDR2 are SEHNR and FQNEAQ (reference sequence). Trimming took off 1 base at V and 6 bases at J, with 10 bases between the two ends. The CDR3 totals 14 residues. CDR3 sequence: CASSLGAGFQPQHF. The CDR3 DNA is TGTGCCAGCAGCTTAGGGGCAGGGTTTCAGCCCCAGCATTTT.

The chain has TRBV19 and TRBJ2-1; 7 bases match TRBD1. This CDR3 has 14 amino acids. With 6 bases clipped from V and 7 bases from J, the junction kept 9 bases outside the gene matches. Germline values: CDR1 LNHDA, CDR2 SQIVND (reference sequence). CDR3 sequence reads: CASRLQGPQNEQFF. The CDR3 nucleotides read TGTGCCAGTAGGTTACAGGGGCCTCAGAATGAGCAGTTCTTC.

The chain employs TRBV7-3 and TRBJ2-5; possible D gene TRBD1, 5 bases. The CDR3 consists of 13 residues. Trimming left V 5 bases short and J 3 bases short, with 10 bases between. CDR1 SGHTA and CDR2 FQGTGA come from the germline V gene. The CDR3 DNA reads TGTGCCAGCAGCAAGTCCAGGGAAGAGACCCAGTACTTC. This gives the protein CASSKSREETQYF.

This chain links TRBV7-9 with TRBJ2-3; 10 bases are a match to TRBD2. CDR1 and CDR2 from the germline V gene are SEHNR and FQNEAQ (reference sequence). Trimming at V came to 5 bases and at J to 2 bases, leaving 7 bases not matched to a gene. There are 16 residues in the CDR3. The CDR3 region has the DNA TGTGCCAGCAGCCAGGCTGGACTAGCGGCCACAGATACGCAGTATTTT. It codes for CASSQAGLAATDTQYF.